A selection of T cell receptor beta chains follows, all from one sample in a study of spatial heterogeneity in lung cancer. TCRdb redid the calling of the 5' RACE reads with MiXCR, one entry per CDR3 protein. The table includes 1,500 or so distinct CDR3 sequences, roughly a sixth detected once. Source: lung tumor tissue, taken at surgery. The receptor source for this set is a male donor with early-stage non-small cell lung cancer. The CDR3 runs from the conserved cysteine through the conserved F or W. The order of the fields is V gene, clone size, J gene, D gene, CDR3 DNA, CDR3 protein. The D gene is left open where the match is weak. Size values are once, few and many counts, or a class for expanded clones, and some rows have none.

TRBV20-1,medium-sized,TRBJ2-3,.,TGCAGTGCTAGAGATACCCAGGGGGGAACAGATACGCAGTATTTT,CSARDTQGGTDTQYF
TRBV6-6,few,TRBJ1-4,.,TGTGCCAGCACGGGGGGGGGAAAACTGTTTTTT,CASTGGGKLFF
TRBV5-1,medium-sized,TRBJ2-4,.,TGCGCCAGCAGCTTGGGGGGAGAGGCCAAAAACATTCAGTACTTC,CASSLGGEAKNIQYF
TRBV29-1,medium-sized,TRBJ2-7,.,TGCAGCGTTGGGAAGGACCGCTACGAGCAGTACTTC,CSVGKDRYEQYF
TRBV12-3/TRBV12-4,few,TRBJ2-7,TRBD1,TGTGCCAGCAGTTTAGCGGGGACAGGGACCTTGGGCGAGCAGTACTTC,CASSLAGTGTLGEQYF
TRBV6-5,.,TRBJ2-3,TRBD1,TGTGCCAGCAGTTTGGGACAGGGGGCAGATACGCAGTATTTT,CASSLGQGADTQYF
TRBV6-6,medium-sized,TRBJ1-1,.,TGTGCCAGCACTCAAAGAGGGTCTAACACTGAAGCTTTCTTT,CASTQRGSNTEAFF
TRBV27,medium-sized,TRBJ2-3,.,TGTGCCAGCAGTTTACGCATGGCTAGCGAGAGTATCACAGATACGCAGTATTTT,CASSLRMASESITDTQYF
TRBV7-2,.,TRBJ2-3,TRBD2,TGTGCCAGCAGCCGGGCGGGAGGGGGAGATACGCAGTATTTT,CASSRAGGGDTQYF
TRBV10-3,medium-sized,TRBJ1-1,.,TGTGCCACAACCCCCGGACATTTGAACACTGAAGCTTTCTTT,CATTPGHLNTEAFF
TRBV2,.,TRBJ1-3,.,TGTGCCAGCAGTCTTCTTAGCCTGGGGTACGGAAACACCATATATTTT,CASSLLSLGYGNTIYF
TRBV7-2,few,TRBJ2-5,.,TGTGCCAGCAGCGCCACACCATTAACCCTTCAAGAGACCCAGTACTTC,CASSATPLTLQETQYF
TRBV5-1,.,TRBJ2-5,TRBD1,TGCGCCAGCAGCCTGGGGACAGGCGAAGAGACCCAGTACTTC,CASSLGTGEETQYF
TRBV20-1,medium-sized,TRBJ1-6,.,TGCAGTGCTCGGAGAGAGATTGGCTCCTATAATTCACCCCTCCACTTT,CSARREIGSYNSPLHF
TRBV6-2/TRBV6-3,once,TRBJ2-4,.,TGTGCCAGCAGCGAATATCGGGCAGGAGTTAACATTCAGTACTTC,CASSEYRAGVNIQYF
TRBV27,large,TRBJ1-2,TRBD1,TGTGCCAGCAGTACGGGACAGGGGGCGTCAATTGGCTACACCTTC,CASSTGQGASIGYTF
TRBV18,medium-sized,TRBJ2-7,.,TGTGCCAGCTCACCAGCCAACGAGGGGGAGCAGTACTTC,CASSPANEGEQYF
TRBV7-9,medium-sized,TRBJ2-7,.,TGTGCCAGCAGCTTTTGGGGGGACGGCTACGAGCAGTACTTC,CASSFWGDGYEQYF
TRBV15,.,TRBJ1-6,.,TGTGCCACCAGCGGCAACTATAATTCACCCCTCCACTTT,CATSGNYNSPLHF
TRBV25-1,.,TRBJ1-1,.,TGTGCCAGCAGTGAAGAAGTGGGCACTGAAGCTTTCTTT,CASSEEVGTEAFF
TRBV24-1,.,TRBJ2-5,.,TGTGCCACCAGTGAGGGGAGTGGGCTTGGGGAGACCCAGTACTTC,CATSEGSGLGETQYF
TRBV27,large,TRBJ1-5,TRBD1,TGTGCCAGCAGTTTATCGTCCAGGGGGGGCAATCAGCCCCAGCATTTT,CASSLSSRGGNQPQHF
TRBV6-6,.,TRBJ1-6,.,TGTGCCAGCAGTCCCACCGGGACGGGGAATTCACCCCTCCACTTT,CASSPTGTGNSPLHF
TRBV28,large,TRBJ2-6,.,TGTGCCAGCAGTCCAGCCGGGAAATATACTGGGGCCAACGTCCTGACTTTC,CASSPAGKYTGANVLTF
TRBV27,.,TRBJ2-5,.,TGTGCCAGCAGTTTGGGAGAGACCCAGTACTTC,CASSLGETQYF
TRBV7-9,large,TRBJ1-2,.,TGTGCCAGCAGCGCCGGGTCCGACTATGGCTACACCTTC,CASSAGSDYGYTF
TRBV6-1,medium-sized,TRBJ1-5,.,TGTGCCAGCAGTGAAATAGGCCAGCCCCAGCATTTT,CASSEIGQPQHF
TRBV7-7,few,TRBJ2-3,TRBD2,TGTGCCAGCAGCTTTTTAGCGGGAGAAGGTCAGACGCAGTATTTT,CASSFLAGEGQTQYF
TRBV20-1,few,TRBJ1-5,.,TGCAGTGCTAGACCCGGCGGGGCCCCGAATCAGCCCCAGCATTTT,CSARPGGAPNQPQHF
TRBV7-2,medium-sized,TRBJ2-1,.,TGTGCCAGCAGCTCATACAGTGGGGCCGGGGATGAGCAGTTCTTC,CASSSYSGAGDEQFF
TRBV28,medium-sized,TRBJ2-3,TRBD1,TGTGCCAGCAGTTCGGGACAGGGGTCAGATACGCAGTATTTT,CASSSGQGSDTQYF
TRBV5-1,.,TRBJ2-2,.,TGCGCCAGCAGTCCGGGACACACGAACACCGGGGAGCTGTTTTTT,CASSPGHTNTGELFF
TRBV6-5,medium-sized,TRBJ2-3,.,TGTGCCAGCATGGGGGCTAGCACAGATACGCAGTATTTT,CASMGASTDTQYF
TRBV15,medium-sized,TRBJ2-5,.,TGTGCCACCAGCAGTGACCCAGTTCTAGGGCTGGAGACCCAGTACTTC,CATSSDPVLGLETQYF
TRBV5-1,.,TRBJ2-7,.,TGCGCCAGCAGCTTGGAGGGCAGCAAAAAGTACTTC,CASSLEGSKKYF
TRBV29-1,.,TRBJ2-2,.,TGCAGCGTTAGTGGAACTAGCACCGGGGAGCTGTTTTTT,CSVSGTSTGELFF
TRBV20-1,large,TRBJ1-2,.,TGCAGTGCTAGAGATACCCTAGGGCATGGCTACACCTTC,CSARDTLGHGYTF
TRBV7-6,few,TRBJ2-7,TRBD2,TGTGCCAGCAGCCAAGGGACTAGCGGCGAGCAGTACTTC,CASSQGTSGEQYF
TRBV20-1,medium-sized,TRBJ1-1,.,TGCAGTGCCCCATGGGGGGGCCGGAACACTGAAGCTTTCTTT,CSAPWGGRNTEAFF
TRBV7-9,.,TRBJ2-2,.,TGTGCCAGCAGCGACCGACCCCTCGGGGAGCTGTTTTTT,CASSDRPLGELFF
TRBV3-1,.,TRBJ2-3,.,TGTGCCAGCAGCCAAGTGGCTGGTTTCACAGATACGCAGTATTTT,CASSQVAGFTDTQYF
TRBV28,.,TRBJ2-1,TRBD2,TGTGCCAGCAGCACTAGCGGAGGGGGGAATGAGCAGTTCTTC,CASSTSGGGNEQFF
TRBV29-1,medium-sized,TRBJ2-5,.,TGCAGCGGCCGACAGTTGGGAGAGACCCAGTACTTC,CSGRQLGETQYF
TRBV6-2/TRBV6-3,medium-sized,TRBJ2-6,.,TGTGCCACCCGCCGGGGTGGGGCCAACGTCCTGACTTTC,CATRRGGANVLTF
TRBV30,medium-sized,TRBJ2-3,.,TGTGCCTGGAGTTTTAGCACAGATACGCAGTATTTT,CAWSFSTDTQYF
TRBV28,medium-sized,TRBJ2-7,TRBD1,TGTGCCAGCAGCCCGGGACAGGTAACGAGCGAGCAGTACTTC,CASSPGQVTSEQYF
TRBV7-9,few,TRBJ2-5,.,TGTGCCAGCAACTTGCCCTCGACAGGGGAGGGAGAGACCCAGTACTTC,CASNLPSTGEGETQYF